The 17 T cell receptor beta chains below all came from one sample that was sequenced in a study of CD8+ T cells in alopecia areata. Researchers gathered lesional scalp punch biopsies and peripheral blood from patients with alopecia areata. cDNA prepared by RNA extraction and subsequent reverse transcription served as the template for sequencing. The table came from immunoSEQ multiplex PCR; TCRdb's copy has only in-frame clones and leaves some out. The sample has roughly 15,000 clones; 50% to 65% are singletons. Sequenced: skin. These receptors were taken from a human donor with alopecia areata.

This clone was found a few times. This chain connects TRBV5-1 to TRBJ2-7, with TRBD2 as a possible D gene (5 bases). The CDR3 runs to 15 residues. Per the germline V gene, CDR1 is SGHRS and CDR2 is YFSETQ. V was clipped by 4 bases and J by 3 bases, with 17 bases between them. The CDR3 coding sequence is TGCGCCAGCAGCGCGGACTCCCCCTCTTTCTACGAGCAGTACTTC. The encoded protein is CASSADSPSFYEQYF. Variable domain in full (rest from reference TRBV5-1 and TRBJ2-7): KAGVTQTPRYLIKTRGQQVTLSCSPISGHRSVSWYQQTPGQGLQFLFEYFSETQRNKGNFPGRFSGRQFSNSRSEMNVSTLELGDSALYLCASSADSPSFYEQYFGPGTRLTVT.

The CDR3 DNA reads as TGTGCCAGCAGCTTAGACAGCGGACCCTCCTACGAGCAGTACTTC. Its protein is CASSLDSGPSYEQYF. J is TRBJ2-7 and V is TRBV7-3; the D gene could be TRBD1 or TRBD2 (5 bases each). Trimming took 2 bases from V and 0 from J, leaving 11 bases between them. The CDR3 is 15 residues long. Germline loops: CDR1 SGHTA, CDR2 FQGTGA.

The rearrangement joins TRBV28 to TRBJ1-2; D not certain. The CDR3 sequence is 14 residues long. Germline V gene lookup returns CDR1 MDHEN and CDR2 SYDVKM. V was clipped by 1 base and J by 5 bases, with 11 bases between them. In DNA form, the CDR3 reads TGTGCCAGCAGTTTATACCAGGACCAATATGGCTACACCTTC. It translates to CASSLYQDQYGYTF.

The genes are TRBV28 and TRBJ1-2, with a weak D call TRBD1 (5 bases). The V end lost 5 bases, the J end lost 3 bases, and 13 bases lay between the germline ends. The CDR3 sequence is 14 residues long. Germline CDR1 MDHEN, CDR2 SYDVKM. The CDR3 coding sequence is TGTGCCAGCAGTCCGCCGGGACTTCACTATGGCTACACCTTC. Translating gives CASSPPGLHYGYTF.

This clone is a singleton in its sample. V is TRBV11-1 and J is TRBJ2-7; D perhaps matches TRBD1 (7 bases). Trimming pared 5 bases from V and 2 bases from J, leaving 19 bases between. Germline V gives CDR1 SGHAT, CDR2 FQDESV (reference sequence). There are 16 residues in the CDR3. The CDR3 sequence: CASSEGEETGPYEQYF. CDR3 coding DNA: TGTGCCAGCAGCGAAGGGGAGGAGACAGGGCCCTACGAGCAGTACTTC.

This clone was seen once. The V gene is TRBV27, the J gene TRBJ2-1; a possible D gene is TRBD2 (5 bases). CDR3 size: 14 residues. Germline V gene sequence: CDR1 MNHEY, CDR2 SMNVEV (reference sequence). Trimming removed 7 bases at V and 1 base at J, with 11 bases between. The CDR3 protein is CASTRRSSYNEQFF. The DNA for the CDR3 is TGTGCCAGCACTCGGAGGAGTTCCTACAATGAGCAGTTCTTC.

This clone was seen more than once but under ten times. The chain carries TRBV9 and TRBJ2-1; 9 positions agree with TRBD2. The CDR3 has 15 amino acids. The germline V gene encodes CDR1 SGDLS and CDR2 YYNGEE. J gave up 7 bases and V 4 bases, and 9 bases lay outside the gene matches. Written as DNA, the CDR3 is TGTGCCAGCAGCTATGCGGGAGGGGCGAGGAATGAGCAGTTCTTC. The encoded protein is CASSYAGGARNEQFF. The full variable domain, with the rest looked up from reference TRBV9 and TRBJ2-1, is DSGVTQTPKHLITATGQRVTLRCSPRSGDLSVYWYQQSLDQGLQFLIQYYNGEERAKGNILERFSAQQFPDLHSELNLSSLELGDSALYFCASSYAGGARNEQFFGPGTRLTVL.

CDR3 DNA: TGTGCCAGCGGGTCGGGAGGGGGCTATGGCTACACCTTC. Its translation is CASGSGGGYGYTF. The chain has TRBV28 and TRBJ1-2; possible D gene TRBD1, 6 bases. Germline loops: CDR1 MDHEN, CDR2 SYDVKM. Trimming pared 8 bases from V and 4 bases from J, leaving 14 bases between. This CDR3 is 13 amino acids long.

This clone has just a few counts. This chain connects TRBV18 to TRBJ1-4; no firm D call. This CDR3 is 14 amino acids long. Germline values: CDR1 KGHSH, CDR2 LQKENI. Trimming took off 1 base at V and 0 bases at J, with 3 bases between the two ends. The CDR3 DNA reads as TGTGCCAGCTCACCACAGACAACTAATGAAAAACTGTTTTTT. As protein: CASSPQTTNEKLFF.

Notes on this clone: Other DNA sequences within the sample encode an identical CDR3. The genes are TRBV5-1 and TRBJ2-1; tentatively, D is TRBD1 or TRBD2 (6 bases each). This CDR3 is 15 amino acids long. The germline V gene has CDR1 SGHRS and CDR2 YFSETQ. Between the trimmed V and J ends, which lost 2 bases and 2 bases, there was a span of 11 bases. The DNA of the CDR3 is TGCGCCAGCAGCTTAGAGGGGGGCCCCTACAATGAGCAGTTCTTC. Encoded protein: CASSLEGGPYNEQFF.

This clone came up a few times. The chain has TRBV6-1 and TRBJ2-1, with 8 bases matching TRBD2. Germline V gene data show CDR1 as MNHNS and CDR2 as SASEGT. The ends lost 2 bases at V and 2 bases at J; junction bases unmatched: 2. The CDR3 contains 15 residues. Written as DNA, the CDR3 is TGTGCCAGCAGTGAACCAGCGGGGGCCTACAATGAGCAGTTCTTC. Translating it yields CASSEPAGAYNEQFF.

For the CDR3, the DNA is TGCGCCAGCAGCCACGGCGCGGGAGGGCACCAAGAGACCCAGTACTTC. Translated, it gives CASSHGAGGHQETQYF. The chain is built from TRBV4-1 and TRBJ2-5; 9 bases are a match to TRBD2. The CDR3 runs 16 residues. From germline, CDR1 is MGHRA and CDR2 YSYEKL. With V trimmed by 3 bases and J by 0 bases, 5 bases remained unmatched.

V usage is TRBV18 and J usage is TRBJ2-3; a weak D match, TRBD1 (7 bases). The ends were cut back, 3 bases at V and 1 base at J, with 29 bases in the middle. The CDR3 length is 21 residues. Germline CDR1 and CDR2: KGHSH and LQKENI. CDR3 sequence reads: CASSPAIRTGPGELRTDTQYF. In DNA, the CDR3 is TGTGCCAGCTCACCCGCAATACGGACAGGCCCGGGGGAGCTCCGCACAGATACGCAGTATTTT.

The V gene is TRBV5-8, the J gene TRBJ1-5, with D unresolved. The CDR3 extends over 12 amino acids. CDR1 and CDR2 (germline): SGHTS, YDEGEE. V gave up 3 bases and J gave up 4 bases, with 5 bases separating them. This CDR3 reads CASSWGNQPQHF. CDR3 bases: TGTGCCAGCAGCTGGGGTAATCAGCCCCAGCATTTT. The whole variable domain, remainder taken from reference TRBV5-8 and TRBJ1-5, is EAGVTQSPTHLIKTRGQQATLRCSPISGHTSVYWYQQALGLGLQFLLWYDEGEERNRGNFPPRFSGRQFPNYSSELNVNALELEDSALYLCASSWGNQPQHFGDGTRLSIL.

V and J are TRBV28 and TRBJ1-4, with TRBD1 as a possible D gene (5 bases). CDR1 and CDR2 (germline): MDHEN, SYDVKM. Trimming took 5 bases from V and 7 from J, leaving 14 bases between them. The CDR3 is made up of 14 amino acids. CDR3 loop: CASSPLGGTEKLFF. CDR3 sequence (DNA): TGTGCCAGCAGTCCGTTGGGGGGGACTGAAAAACTGTTTTTT.

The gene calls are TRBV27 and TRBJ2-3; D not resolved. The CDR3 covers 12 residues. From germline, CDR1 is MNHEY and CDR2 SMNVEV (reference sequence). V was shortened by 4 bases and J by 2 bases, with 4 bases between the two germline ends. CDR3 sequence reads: CASSSTTDTQYF. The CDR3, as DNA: TGTGCCAGCAGTTCTACCACAGATACGCAGTATTTT.

The CDR3 bases are TGTGCCAGCAGTCCGCGGACAGGTTTCTCCTACGAGCAGTACTTC. Protein sequence: CASSPRTGFSYEQYF. The rearrangement joins TRBV28 to TRBJ2-7; TRBD1 agrees at 7 bases. Germline values: CDR1 MDHEN, CDR2 SYDVKM. Trimming took 5 bases from V and 0 from J; bases not matched to a gene: 7. This CDR3 is built from 15 residues.